The 20 T cell receptor beta chains presented below share a single source sample, sequenced in a study of long-term antiretroviral therapy in people with HIV. Samples were assayed with immunoSEQ v3.0 at survey level. The protocol was immunoSEQ multiplex PCR, while the TCRdb copy is restricted to in-frame clones and leaves out a portion. The sample carries some 33,000 clones, roughly four fifths recorded once. The sample consisted of unsorted PBMCs, taken 0.6 years after starting antiretroviral therapy. All receptors come from a man aged 18 to 30 with HIV.

A remark on this clone: Other DNA sequences in the same sample also yield this CDR3. The chain joins TRBV7-9 to TRBJ2-3; 14 positions agree with TRBD2. The CDR3 extends over 16 amino acids. Trimming removed 5 bases from V and 4 bases from J; junction bases left unmatched: 5. CDR1 is SEHNR and CDR2 is FQNEAQ in the germline V gene (reference sequence). The CDR3 loop is CASSPGLAGVADTQYF. The CDR3 region has the DNA TGTGCCAGCAGCCCGGGACTAGCGGGAGTGGCAGATACGCAGTATTTT.

The chain joins TRBV7-8 to TRBJ2-3, with no clear D. In germline, CDR1 is SGHVS, CDR2 FQNEAQ. This CDR3 has 14 residues. V dropped 4 bases and J dropped 0 bases, with 8 bases sitting between them. The CDR3 loop is CASSSRLSTDTQYF. CDR3 nucleotide sequence: TGTGCCAGCAGCTCTAGACTCAGCACAGATACGCAGTATTTT.

The chain carries TRBV5-5 and TRBJ2-5; no firm D call. This CDR3 is built from 13 residues. Trimming took 4 bases from V and 5 from J, leaving 12 bases between them. Germline CDR1 is SGHKS and CDR2 is YYEKEE (reference sequence). The CDR3 spells CASSLTALETQYF. For the CDR3, the DNA is TGTGCCAGCAGCCTTACCGCACTGGAGACCCAGTACTTC.

The chain has TRBV5-1 and TRBJ2-3; no clear D gene. V was clipped by 0 bases and J by 4 bases, with 18 bases between them. The CDR3 sequence is 17 residues long. CDR1 is SGHRS, CDR2 YFSETQ, per germline. The DNA for the CDR3 is TGCGCCAGCAGCTTGGCCGTTGCAGGTGGCCGGCCAGATACGCAGTATTTT. Protein sequence: CASSLAVAGGRPDTQYF.

The CDR3 region has the DNA TGTGCCAGCAGCCCCGGGACGAACACCGGGGAGCTGTTTTTT. Translating gives CASSPGTNTGELFF. This chain uses TRBV5-4 with TRBJ2-2; tentatively, D is TRBD2 (5 bases). V lost 4 bases to trimming and J lost 0 bases, with 7 bases between them. The CDR3 is made up of 14 amino acids. Germline loops: CDR1 SGHNT, CDR2 YYREEE (reference sequence).

The rearrangement joins TRBV7-9 to TRBJ1-1, with a tentative D call TRBD1 (6 bases). The CDR3 contains 13 residues. V was clipped by 1 base and J by 4 bases, with 7 bases between them. CDR1 is SEHNR and CDR2 is FQNEAQ in the germline V gene (reference sequence). CDR3 nucleotides: TGTGCCAGCAGCTTAGAGGGGGGCACTGAAGCTTTCTTT. Protein product: CASSLEGGTEAFF.

The rearrangement joins TRBV7-2 to TRBJ2-7; either TRBD1 or TRBD2 may fit D (5 bases each). The CDR3 is 15 amino acids. CDR1 is SGHTA, CDR2 FQGNSA, per germline. Trimming removed 4 bases at V and 7 bases at J, with 20 bases between. The CDR3: CASSSDGAQIREQYF. The CDR3 DNA follows: TGTGCCAGCAGCTCTGACGGGGCGCAAATACGGGAGCAGTACTTC.

The chain recombines TRBV19 with TRBJ1-4, with a possible D match to TRBD1 (5 bases). The CDR3 loop spans 15 amino acids. V lost 4 bases to trimming and J lost 3 bases, with 12 bases between them. The V gene's germline CDR1 is LNHDA and CDR2 SQIVND (reference sequence). Written as DNA, the CDR3 is TGTGCCAGTAGTACAGGGAGGGTACCTAATGAAAAACTGTTTTTT. This gives the protein CASSTGRVPNEKLFF. The whole variable domain, remainder taken from reference TRBV19 and TRBJ1-4, is DGGITQSPKYLFRKEGQNVTLSCEQNLNHDAMYWYRQDPGQGLRLIYYSQIVNDFQKGDIAEGYSVSREKKESFPLTVTSAQKNPTAFYLCASSTGRVPNEKLFFGSGTQLSVL.

The chain uses TRBV27 and TRBJ1-2, with 8 bases fitting TRBD1. CDR1 is MNHEY, CDR2 SMNVEV, per germline (reference sequence). This CDR3 comprises 15 residues. V gave up 6 bases and J gave up 4 bases; unmatched junction bases: 10. As DNA, the CDR3 is TGTGCCAGCAGGGGATGGGGACAGGAAGGCTATGGCTACACCTTC. It codes for CASRGWGQEGYGYTF.

The rearrangement joins TRBV27 to TRBJ2-5; D assignment may be TRBD1 or TRBD2 (5 bases each). The CDR3 contains 13 residues. Trimming took off 0 bases at V and 5 bases at J, with 7 bases between the two ends. Germline V gives CDR1 MNHEY, CDR2 SMNVEV (reference sequence). The CDR3 reads CASSLSWGETQYF. For the CDR3, the DNA is TGTGCCAGCAGTTTATCATGGGGGGAGACCCAGTACTTC.

The chain couples TRBV4-3 to TRBJ1-4; D is undetermined. Trimming took off 6 bases at V and 9 bases at J, with 2 bases between the two ends. Germline V gene sequence: CDR1 LGHNA, CDR2 YSLEER. The CDR3 length is 9 residues. In DNA form, the CDR3 reads TGCGCCAGCAGACAAAAACTGTTTTTT. Protein sequence: CASRQKLFF.

The chain uses TRBV9 and TRBJ2-2; the match to TRBD1 covers 7 bases. Germline-derived CDR1 and CDR2 are SGDLS and YYNGEE. CDR3 length: 20 amino acids. V gave up 4 bases and J gave up 6 bases; unmatched junction bases: 24. CDR3 protein: CASSPRDTTGFRFYAGELFF. In DNA, the CDR3 is TGTGCCAGCAGCCCCAGGGATACGACAGGGTTTCGTTTTTATGCCGGGGAGCTGTTTTTT.

This clone has more than one count but fewer than ten. The J gene is TRBJ2-7, the V gene TRBV4-3; possibly TRBD1 for D (6 bases). Germline V gene sequence: CDR1 LGHNA, CDR2 YSLEER. The CDR3 spans 16 residues. Deletions cut 1 base from V and 2 bases from J, with 15 bases between. The CDR3: CASSQGRMGATYEQYF. CDR3 bases: TGCGCCAGCAGCCAAGGCCGAATGGGGGCTACCTACGAGCAGTACTTC.

With respect to this clone: One end of the junction is discordant with germline, which a read error may explain. V is TRBV28 and J is TRBJ2-7, with 7 nucleotides matching TRBD1. Germline V CDR1 and CDR2: MDHEN, SYDVKM. The length of the CDR3 is 13 residues. The CDR3 region is CASSFVSPGQLVF. CDR3 coding DNA: TGTGCCAGCAGTTTTGTCTCCCCGGGACAGCTCGTCTTC.

The rearrangement joins TRBV28 to TRBJ1-2; the match to TRBD1 covers 11 bases. In germline, CDR1 is MDHEN, CDR2 SYDVKM. The CDR3 contains 14 residues. The ends lost 7 bases at V and 7 bases at J; junction bases unmatched: 8. The CDR3 sequence: CASTMDRGLSGYTF. CDR3 DNA: TGTGCCAGCACCATGGACAGGGGGCTAAGTGGCTACACCTTC.

In DNA, the CDR3 is TGTGCCAGCAGCCCAACCCGTAGGGGTTGGTGGTGGATGGGCACAGATACGCAGTATTTT. Translated, it gives CASSPTRRGWWWMGTDTQYF. The V gene is TRBV21-1, the J gene TRBJ2-3; TRBD1, the D gene given by the table, was not confirmed from the DNA. TRBV21-1 constitutes a pseudogene. The CDR3 consists of 20 residues.

The rearrangement uses TRBV28 and TRBJ2-7, with 7 nucleotides matching TRBD1. This CDR3 contains 16 residues. V lost 1 base, J lost 2 bases, and 8 bases stayed unmatched. Germline V gene data show CDR1 as MDHEN and CDR2 as SYDVKM. CDR3 region: CASSLSGQSGAYEQYF. The CDR3 DNA is TGTGCCAGCAGTTTATCGGGACAGTCTGGGGCCTACGAGCAGTACTTC.

The CDR3 DNA reads TGTGCCAGCAGTGAACGTCCCACTGGGGGCTACACCTTC. This translates into CASSERPTGGYTF. The rearrangement uses TRBV6-1 and TRBJ1-2; D gene unclear. The CDR3 covers 13 residues. CDR1 and CDR2 from the germline V gene are MNHNS and SASEGT. V dropped 2 bases and J dropped 8 bases, with 12 bases sitting between them.

The chain joins TRBV18 to TRBJ2-3; a possible D gene is TRBD1 (6 bases). The CDR3 length is 16 residues. Germline V gives CDR1 KGHSH, CDR2 LQKENI. V was pared by 1 base and J by 1 base, with 12 bases between. This CDR3 is CASSPRGQFGTDTQYF. CDR3 in DNA: TGTGCCAGCTCACCACGGGGGCAATTTGGCACAGATACGCAGTATTTT.

The chain is built from TRBV7-9 and TRBJ2-2; the D is unclear. Trimming pared 1 base from V and 6 bases from J, leaving 9 bases between. The CDR3 covers 14 residues. The V gene's germline CDR1 is SEHNR and CDR2 FQNEAQ (reference sequence). CDR3 amino acids: CASSLVVRSGELFF. CDR3 nucleotide sequence: TGTGCCAGCAGCTTAGTCGTGCGATCCGGGGAGCTGTTTTTT.